The entry below gives a single T cell receptor beta chain sequence along with its context. Time point denoted: after dendritic cell vaccination, including at tumor progression/relapse. Patients had residual fresh-frozen tumor tissue and more than two years of survival data. This entry comes from a study of glioma-infiltrating T cells after dendritic cell vaccination. Overall study context: Patients received autologous tumor lysate-pulsed dendritic cell vaccination between the early 2000s and the early 2010s.

The CDR3 runs to 13 residues. Between the trimmed V and J ends, which lost 5 bases and 4 bases, there was a span of 9 bases. Germline V gene lookup returns CDR1 SGHTA and CDR2 FQGNSA. The primer mix had 60 V beta and 13 J beta primers. The assay was immunoSEQ multiplex PCR, and TCRdb's table has in-frame clones only and misses some. The sample contains 100,000 or so clones, around 91% of which appear only once. This TCR came from a human donor with glioblastoma. This chain joins TRBV7-2 and TRBJ1-5, with D uncertain. Sequenced here: blood, sampled after dendritic cell vaccination. The CDR3 DNA follows: TGTGCCAGCAGCCTCGGTCCTAATCAGCCCCAGCATTTT. This codes for CASSLGPNQPQHF.